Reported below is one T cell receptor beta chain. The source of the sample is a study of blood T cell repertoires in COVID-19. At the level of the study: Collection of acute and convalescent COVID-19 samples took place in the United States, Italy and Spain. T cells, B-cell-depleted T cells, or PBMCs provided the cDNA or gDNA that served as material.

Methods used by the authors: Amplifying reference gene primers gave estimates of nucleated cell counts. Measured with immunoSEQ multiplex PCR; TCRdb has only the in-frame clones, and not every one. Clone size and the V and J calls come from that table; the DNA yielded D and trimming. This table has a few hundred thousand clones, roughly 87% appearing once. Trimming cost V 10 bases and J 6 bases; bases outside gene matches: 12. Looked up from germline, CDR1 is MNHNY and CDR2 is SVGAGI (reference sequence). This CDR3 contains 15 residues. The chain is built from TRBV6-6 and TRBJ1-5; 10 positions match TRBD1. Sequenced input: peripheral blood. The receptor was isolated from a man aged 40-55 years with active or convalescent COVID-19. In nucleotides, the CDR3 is TGTGCCACAACTAGGGGACAGGGGTTCAGTCAGCCCCAGCATTTT. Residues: CATTRGQGFSQPQHF.